This T cell receptor (beta chain) was sequenced during a study of cytomegalovirus exposure and HLA in healthy donors. It was with 60 Vbeta and 13 Jbeta primers that the PCR ran. The protocol was immunoSEQ multiplex PCR, while the TCRdb copy is restricted to in-frame clones and leaves out a portion. The table lists over 50,000 clones. Note on this clone: Its cognate antigen is unknown.

CDR3 length: 14 amino acids. Per the germline V gene, CDR1 is MNHEY and CDR2 is SVGAGI. V was trimmed by 5 bases and J by 1 base, leaving 9 bases between them. The study, taken as a whole, reports: In an earlier analysis, in under 700 donors, most V segments appeared productive either ~90% or ~30% of the time. In the analysis, some V segments, TRBV6-2 and TRBV6-3 included, were excluded as indistinguishable.

The chain uses TRBV6-5 and TRBJ1-5; possible D gene TRBD1, 6 bases. Material for sequencing was PBMCs. The sequence was obtained from a middle-aged man in good health and CMV-seropositive. The CDR3 loop is CASSGQGSNQPQHF. CDR3 coding DNA: TGTGCCAGCAGTGGGCAGGGGAGCAATCAGCCCCAGCATTTT.